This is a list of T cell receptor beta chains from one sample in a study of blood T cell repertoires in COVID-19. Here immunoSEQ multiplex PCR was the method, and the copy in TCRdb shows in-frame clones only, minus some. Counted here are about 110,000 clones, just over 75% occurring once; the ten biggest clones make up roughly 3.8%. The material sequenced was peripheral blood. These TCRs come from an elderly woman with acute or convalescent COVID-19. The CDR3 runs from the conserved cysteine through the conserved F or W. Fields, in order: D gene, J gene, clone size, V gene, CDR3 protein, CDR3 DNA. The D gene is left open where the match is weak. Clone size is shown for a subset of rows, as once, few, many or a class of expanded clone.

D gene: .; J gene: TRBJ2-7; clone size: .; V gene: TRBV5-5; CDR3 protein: CASSPNRVNEQYF; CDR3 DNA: TGTGCCAGCAGCCCGAACAGGGTTAACGAGCAGTACTTC
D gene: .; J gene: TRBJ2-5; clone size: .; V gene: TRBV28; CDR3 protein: CASSLQSGGQETQYF; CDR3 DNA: TGTGCCAGCAGTTTACAGTCTGGGGGGCAAGAGACCCAGTACTTC
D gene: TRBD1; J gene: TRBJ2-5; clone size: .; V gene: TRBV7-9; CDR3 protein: CASRNGTGEETQYF; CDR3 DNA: TGTGCCAGCAGAAACGGGACAGGGGAAGAGACCCAGTACTTC
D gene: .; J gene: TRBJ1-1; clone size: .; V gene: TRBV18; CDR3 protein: CASSDFQGSLQKAFF; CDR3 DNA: TGTGCCAGCTCAGATTTTCAGGGGTCCCTACAGAAAGCTTTCTTT
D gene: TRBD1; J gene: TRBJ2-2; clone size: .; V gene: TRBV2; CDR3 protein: CASSVQGATGELFF; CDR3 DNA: TGTGCCAGCAGTGTTCAGGGGGCAACCGGGGAGCTGTTTTTT
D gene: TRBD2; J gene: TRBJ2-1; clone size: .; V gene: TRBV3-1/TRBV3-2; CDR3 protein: CASSQGGRTIGDEQFF; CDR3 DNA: TGTGCCAGCAGCCAGGGAGGGAGGACTATCGGGGATGAGCAGTTCTTC
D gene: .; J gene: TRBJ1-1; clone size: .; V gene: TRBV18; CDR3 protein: CASSPQGVNTEAFF; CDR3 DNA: TGTGCCAGCTCACCGCAGGGCGTGAACACTGAAGCTTTCTTT
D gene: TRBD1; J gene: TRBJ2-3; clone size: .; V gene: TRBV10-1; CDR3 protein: CASSAWGQAGDTQYF; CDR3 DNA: TGCGCCAGCAGTGCATGGGGACAGGCGGGAGATACGCAGTATTTT
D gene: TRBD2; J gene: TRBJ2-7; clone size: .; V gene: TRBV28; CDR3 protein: CASMASGGFSYEQYF; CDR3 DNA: TGTGCCAGCATGGCTAGCGGAGGTTTTTCCTACGAGCAGTACTTC
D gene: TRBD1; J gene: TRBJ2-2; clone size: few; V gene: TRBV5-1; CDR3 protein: CASIRTGDNTGELFF; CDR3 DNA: TGCGCCAGCATCAGGACAGGGGATAACACCGGGGAGCTGTTTTTT
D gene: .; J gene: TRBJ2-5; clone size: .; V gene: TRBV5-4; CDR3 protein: CASSLYSGRETQYF; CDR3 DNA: TGTGCCAGCAGCTTGTATAGCGGTCGGGAGACCCAGTACTTC
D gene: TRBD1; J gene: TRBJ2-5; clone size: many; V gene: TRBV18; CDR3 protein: CASSPAAGGQETQYF; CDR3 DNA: TGTGCCAGCTCACCAGCGGCAGGGGGACAAGAGACCCAGTACTTC
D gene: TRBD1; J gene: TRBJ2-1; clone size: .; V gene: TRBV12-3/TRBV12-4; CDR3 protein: CASSPTGAQFF; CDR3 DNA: TGTGCCAGCAGCCCGACAGGGGCGCAGTTCTTC
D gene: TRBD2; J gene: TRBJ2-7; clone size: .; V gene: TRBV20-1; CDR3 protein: CSASRSSGISEQYF; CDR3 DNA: TGCAGTGCTAGTAGGTCTAGCGGGATATCCGAGCAGTACTTC
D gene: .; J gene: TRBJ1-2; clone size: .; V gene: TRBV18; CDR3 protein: CASSPTDGQYGYTF; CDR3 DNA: TGTGCCAGCTCACCAACGGACGGACAGTATGGCTACACCTTC
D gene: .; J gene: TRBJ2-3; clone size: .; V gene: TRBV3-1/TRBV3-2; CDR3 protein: CASSQGLGTDTQYF; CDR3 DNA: TGTGCCAGCAGCCAAGGGCTGGGCACAGATACGCAGTATTTT
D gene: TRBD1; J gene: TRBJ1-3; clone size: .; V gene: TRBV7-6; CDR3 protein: CASSSMIYRDRGGNTIYF; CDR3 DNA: TGTGCCAGCAGCTCAATGATTTACCGGGACAGGGGAGGAAACACCATATATTTT
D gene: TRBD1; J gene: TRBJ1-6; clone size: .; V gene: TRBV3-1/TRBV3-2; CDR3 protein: CASSQLGGASYNSPLHF; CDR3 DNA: TGTGCCAGCAGCCAGCTAGGGGGCGCATCCTATAATTCACCCCTCCACTTT
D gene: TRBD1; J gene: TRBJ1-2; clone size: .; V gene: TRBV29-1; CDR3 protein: CSAGQTNYGYTF; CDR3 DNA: TGCAGCGCGGGACAGACTAACTATGGCTACACCTTC
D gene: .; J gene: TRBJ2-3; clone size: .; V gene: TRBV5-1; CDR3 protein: CASSFLGESSDTQYF; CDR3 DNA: TGCGCCAGCAGCTTCTTGGGAGAGTCATCAGATACGCAGTATTTT